The rows below give T cell receptor beta chains drawn from one sample of a study of T-cell reconstitution after alpha-beta-depleted transplantation in children. TCRdb processed the PCR reads anew with MiXCR; each CDR3 protein has one entry. The sample gives some 180,000 distinct CDR3 sequences, about 7% of which show up once; more than 5.5% is in the top ten. The sample in question was PBMCs, obtained before TCRalphabeta/CD19-depleted stem cell transplant. These receptors originate from a boy between 2 and 10 years old with acute lymphoblastic leukemia, due to receive a stem cell transplant. CDR3s include the opening cysteine and the closing phenylalanine or tryptophan. Each record gives: clone size, J gene, D gene, V gene, CDR3 DNA, CDR3 protein. A D gene is named only where the DNA matches it firmly. Some rows mark clone size as missing; the rest say once, few, many or name a class of expanded clone.

abundance: -
j_gene: TRBJ2-3
d_gene: TRBD1
v_gene: TRBV7-9
CDR3nt: TGTGCCAGCATGGAGACAGGGATGACAGATACGCAGTATTTT
CDR3aa: CASMETGMTDTQYF

abundance: few
j_gene: TRBJ2-5
d_gene: TRBD1
v_gene: TRBV24-1
CDR3nt: TGTGCCACCAGTGATACTGACAGGGGGCGGACCCAGTACTTC
CDR3aa: CATSDTDRGRTQYF

abundance: many
j_gene: TRBJ2-7
d_gene: TRBD1
v_gene: TRBV20-1
CDR3nt: TGCAGTGCTAGACCGCCGGACAGGGCCTGGGGCGAGCAGTACTTC
CDR3aa: CSARPPDRAWGEQYF

abundance: -
j_gene: TRBJ2-7
d_gene: -
v_gene: TRBV20-1
CDR3nt: TGCAGTGCTTCAGGGGGCCCGGGACTAGCAACCTACGAGCAGTACTTC
CDR3aa: CSASGGPGLATYEQYF

abundance: many
j_gene: TRBJ1-2
d_gene: TRBD1
v_gene: TRBV12-3/TRBV12-4
CDR3nt: TGTGCCAGCAGTCCAGGACAGGTGTATGGCTACACCTTC
CDR3aa: CASSPGQVYGYTF

abundance: -
j_gene: TRBJ1-2
d_gene: -
v_gene: TRBV2
CDR3nt: TGTGCCAGCAGAGCGGCCACTGACGGGGCCGACAGGCCCTATGGCTACACCTTC
CDR3aa: CASRAATDGADRPYGYTF

abundance: few
j_gene: TRBJ2-7
d_gene: -
v_gene: TRBV2
CDR3nt: TGTGCCAGCAGAAACCCCGGGGGTGGGTACGAGCAGTACTTC
CDR3aa: CASRNPGGGYEQYF

abundance: few
j_gene: TRBJ1-2
d_gene: TRBD1
v_gene: TRBV2
CDR3nt: TGTGCCAGCTGTTTGCGTTTCAGTTCGGGACAGGGGGGCTATGGCTACACCTTC
CDR3aa: CASCLRFSSGQGGYGYTF

abundance: many
j_gene: TRBJ2-1
d_gene: -
v_gene: TRBV6-4
CDR3nt: TGTGCCAGCAGTGACTGGGAGCGGGTCAATGAGCAGTTCTTC
CDR3aa: CASSDWERVNEQFF

abundance: -
j_gene: TRBJ2-2
d_gene: -
v_gene: TRBV11-2
CDR3nt: TGTGCCAGCTTTCCCTCGAGACGGATACAGTTTAAGCTGTTTTTT
CDR3aa: CASFPSRRIQFKLFF

abundance: few
j_gene: TRBJ2-7
d_gene: -
v_gene: TRBV7-2
CDR3nt: TGTGCCAGCAGCTTCCAACCAGGCCCGGACGAGCAGTACTTC
CDR3aa: CASSFQPGPDEQYF

abundance: many
j_gene: TRBJ2-7
d_gene: -
v_gene: TRBV29-1
CDR3nt: TGCAGCGTCGCGGACAGGGCGGGGGACTACGAGCAGTACTTC
CDR3aa: CSVADRAGDYEQYF

abundance: -
j_gene: TRBJ1-5
d_gene: -
v_gene: TRBV7-2
CDR3nt: TGTGCCAGCAGCTTAGACCAGGGGTACAATCAGCCCCAGCATTTT
CDR3aa: CASSLDQGYNQPQHF

abundance: -
j_gene: TRBJ2-1
d_gene: TRBD1
v_gene: TRBV20-1
CDR3nt: TGCAGTGCGACGTCCGGGACAGAAGTCTACAATGAGCAGTTCTTC
CDR3aa: CSATSGTEVYNEQFF

abundance: -
j_gene: TRBJ2-2
d_gene: TRBD1
v_gene: TRBV7-2
CDR3nt: TGTGCCAGCAGCCTGGGACAGCCGGCGAACACCGGGGAGCTGTTTTTT
CDR3aa: CASSLGQPANTGELFF

abundance: few
j_gene: TRBJ2-1
d_gene: -
v_gene: TRBV30
CDR3nt: TGTGCCTGGGGGGGGGCTGCTTACAATGAGCAGTTCTTC
CDR3aa: CAWGGAAYNEQFF

abundance: many
j_gene: TRBJ2-2
d_gene: -
v_gene: TRBV7-9
CDR3nt: TGTGCCAGCAGCTTAGGGAGGGACACCGGGGAGCTGTTTTTT
CDR3aa: CASSLGRDTGELFF

abundance: -
j_gene: TRBJ2-7
d_gene: TRBD1
v_gene: TRBV6-2/TRBV6-3
CDR3nt: TGTGCCAGCAGGATCACAGGGGCCGAGCAGTACTTC
CDR3aa: CASRITGAEQYF

abundance: many
j_gene: TRBJ2-6
d_gene: -
v_gene: TRBV5-1
CDR3nt: TGCGCCAGCAGCACCGTCGGGGCCAACGTCCTGACTTTC
CDR3aa: CASSTVGANVLTF

abundance: many
j_gene: TRBJ2-1
d_gene: -
v_gene: TRBV3-1
CDR3nt: TGTGCCAGCAGCCACCTTCCCCTGACTTCCTACAATGAGCAGTTCTTC
CDR3aa: CASSHLPLTSYNEQFF

abundance: many
j_gene: TRBJ2-7
d_gene: -
v_gene: TRBV20-1
CDR3nt: TGCAGTGCTAGAGATCCGGGACTTCCGGACGGGCAGTACTTC
CDR3aa: CSARDPGLPDGQYF

abundance: many
j_gene: TRBJ2-5
d_gene: -
v_gene: TRBV5-4
CDR3nt: TGTGCCAGCAGCTCCGGACAGCAAGAGACCCAGTACTTC
CDR3aa: CASSSGQQETQYF

abundance: -
j_gene: TRBJ2-1
d_gene: -
v_gene: TRBV20-1
CDR3nt: TGCAGTGCCCCGGGCCGGGGCGGTAGCTCCTACAATGAGCAGTTCTTC
CDR3aa: CSAPGRGGSSYNEQFF

abundance: many
j_gene: TRBJ2-6
d_gene: -
v_gene: TRBV5-1
CDR3nt: TGCGCCAGCAGCCTTCCTTCCTCTGGGGCCAACGTCCTGACTTTC
CDR3aa: CASSLPSSGANVLTF

abundance: many
j_gene: TRBJ2-5
d_gene: -
v_gene: TRBV7-2
CDR3nt: TGTGCCAGCAGCTTAGTCGTTGGGGAGACCCAGTACTTC
CDR3aa: CASSLVVGETQYF

abundance: -
j_gene: TRBJ2-1
d_gene: -
v_gene: TRBV6-2/TRBV6-3
CDR3nt: TGTGCCAGCAGTCCCCACGGTGCCCGAAACCCCCACAATGAGCAGTTCTTC
CDR3aa: CASSPHGARNPHNEQFF

abundance: many
j_gene: TRBJ2-7
d_gene: -
v_gene: TRBV7-2
CDR3nt: TGTGCCAGCAGCTCTGACGCCTACGAGCAGTACTTC
CDR3aa: CASSSDAYEQYF

abundance: many
j_gene: TRBJ1-5
d_gene: -
v_gene: TRBV27
CDR3nt: TGTGCCAGCAGTATCGGAAGCAATCAGCCCCAGCATTTT
CDR3aa: CASSIGSNQPQHF

abundance: few
j_gene: TRBJ1-2
d_gene: TRBD1
v_gene: TRBV29-1
CDR3nt: TGCAGCGCCCCCACCAGGGGGGACTACTATGGCTACACCTTC
CDR3aa: CSAPTRGDYYGYTF

abundance: few
j_gene: TRBJ2-2
d_gene: -
v_gene: TRBV29-1
CDR3nt: TGCAGCGTCCCTGACCCAAACGGGGAGCTGTTTTTT
CDR3aa: CSVPDPNGELFF

abundance: many
j_gene: TRBJ2-1
d_gene: -
v_gene: TRBV5-1
CDR3nt: TGCGCCAGCAGCTTGGCCTCGGTAGATGAGCAGTTCTTC
CDR3aa: CASSLASVDEQFF

abundance: -
j_gene: TRBJ2-6
d_gene: -
v_gene: TRBV6-1
CDR3nt: TGTGCCAGCAGTGAGGGTTTGTCAGGGGCCAACGTCCTGACTTTC
CDR3aa: CASSEGLSGANVLTF

abundance: many
j_gene: TRBJ1-2
d_gene: -
v_gene: TRBV28
CDR3nt: TGTGCCAGCAGTCCGGGACGGACAAACTATGGCTACACCTTC
CDR3aa: CASSPGRTNYGYTF

abundance: -
j_gene: TRBJ2-1
d_gene: -
v_gene: TRBV20-1
CDR3nt: TGCAGTGCTAGAGGTGCCCAGGTGGTCAATGAGCAGTTCTTC
CDR3aa: CSARGAQVVNEQFF

abundance: many
j_gene: TRBJ2-1
d_gene: -
v_gene: TRBV9
CDR3nt: TGTGCCAGCAGCGTAGAAGCGCTCTCCTACAATGAGCAGTTCTTC
CDR3aa: CASSVEALSYNEQFF

abundance: many
j_gene: TRBJ2-3
d_gene: -
v_gene: TRBV25-1
CDR3nt: TGTGCCAGCAGTGAAGGACCCGGGGGGCACACAGATACGCAGTATTTT
CDR3aa: CASSEGPGGHTDTQYF

abundance: few
j_gene: TRBJ1-1
d_gene: -
v_gene: TRBV6-2/TRBV6-3
CDR3nt: TGTGCCAGCAGTTGGGGGGAAGACACTGAAGCTTTCTTT
CDR3aa: CASSWGEDTEAFF

abundance: once
j_gene: TRBJ2-7
d_gene: -
v_gene: TRBV6-2/TRBV6-3
CDR3nt: TGTGCCAGCAGTTACTCCTCGCTGGGTTCCTACGAGCAGTACTTC
CDR3aa: CASSYSSLGSYEQYF

abundance: many
j_gene: TRBJ2-5
d_gene: -
v_gene: TRBV12-3/TRBV12-4
CDR3nt: TGTGCCAGCACCGCGGGCCTCCGAGAGACCCAGTACTTC
CDR3aa: CASTAGLRETQYF

abundance: many
j_gene: TRBJ2-2
d_gene: TRBD1
v_gene: TRBV28
CDR3nt: TGTGCCAGCAGTCCCTGGGGACAGTTAGTGGCCGGGGAGCTGTTTTTT
CDR3aa: CASSPWGQLVAGELFF

abundance: many
j_gene: TRBJ2-1
d_gene: TRBD2
v_gene: TRBV28
CDR3nt: TGTGCCAGCAGTCTAGCGGGGGCCCTCAATGAGCAGTTCTTC
CDR3aa: CASSLAGALNEQFF

abundance: -
j_gene: TRBJ1-4
d_gene: -
v_gene: TRBV12-3/TRBV12-4
CDR3nt: TGTGCCAGCAGTATTGACGAAAAACTGTTTTTT
CDR3aa: CASSIDEKLFF

abundance: many
j_gene: TRBJ2-7
d_gene: TRBD1
v_gene: TRBV20-1
CDR3nt: TGCAGTGCTAGCCTGCCGGGACAGGGGGCTAGTGAGCAGTACTTC
CDR3aa: CSASLPGQGASEQYF

abundance: many
j_gene: TRBJ2-1
d_gene: TRBD2
v_gene: TRBV4-2
CDR3nt: TGTGCCAGCAGCCTAGGACTAGCGGGGAGCTCCTACAATGAGCAGTTCTTC
CDR3aa: CASSLGLAGSSYNEQFF

abundance: -
j_gene: TRBJ1-2
d_gene: -
v_gene: TRBV20-1
CDR3nt: TGCTGTGCTAGAGATCCCCCCGGCAAAGGCCCTCTCTATGGCTACACCTTC
CDR3aa: CCARDPPGKGPLYGYTF